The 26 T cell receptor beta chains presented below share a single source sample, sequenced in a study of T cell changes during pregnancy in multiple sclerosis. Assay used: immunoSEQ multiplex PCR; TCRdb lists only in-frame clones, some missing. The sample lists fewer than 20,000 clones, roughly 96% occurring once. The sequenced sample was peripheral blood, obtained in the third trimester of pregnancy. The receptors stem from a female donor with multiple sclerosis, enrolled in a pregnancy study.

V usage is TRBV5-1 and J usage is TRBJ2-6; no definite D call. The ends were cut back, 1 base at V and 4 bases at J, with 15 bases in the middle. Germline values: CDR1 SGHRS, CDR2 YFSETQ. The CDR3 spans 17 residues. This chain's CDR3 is CASSLKPVLSGANVLTF. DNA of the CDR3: TGCGCCAGCAGCTTGAAGCCGGTCCTTTCAGGGGCCAACGTCCTGACTTTC.

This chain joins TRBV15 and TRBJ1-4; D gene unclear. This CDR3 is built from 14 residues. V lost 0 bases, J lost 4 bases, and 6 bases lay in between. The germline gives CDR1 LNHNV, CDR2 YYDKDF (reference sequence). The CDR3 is CATSRDRVNEKLFF. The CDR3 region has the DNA TGTGCCACCAGCAGAGATCGGGTTAATGAAAAACTGTTTTTT.

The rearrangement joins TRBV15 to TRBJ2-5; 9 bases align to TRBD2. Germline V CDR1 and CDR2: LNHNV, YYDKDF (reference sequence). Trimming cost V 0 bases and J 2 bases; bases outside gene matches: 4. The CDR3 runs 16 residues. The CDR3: CATSREAGGPQETQYF. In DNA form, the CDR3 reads TGTGCCACCAGCAGAGAAGCGGGAGGTCCACAAGAGACCCAGTACTTC.

CDR3 region: CAISERSGMEQFF. CDR3 DNA: TGTGCCATCAGTGAGCGTAGCGGGATGGAGCAGTTCTTC. This rearrangement joins TRBV10-3 to TRBJ2-1, with 8 bases fitting TRBD2. Germline V lookup: CDR1 ENHRY, CDR2 SYGVKD. This CDR3 contains 13 residues. V lost 2 bases and J lost 10; bases outside the gene matches: 4.

In DNA, the CDR3 is TGTGCCACCAGCAGAGTCGAGGATGAGCAGTTCTTC. Protein sequence: CATSRVEDEQFF. V gene TRBV15 combines with J gene TRBJ2-1; D ambiguous. The V and J ends lost 1 base and 8 bases respectively, with 6 bases between them. The CDR3 runs to 12 residues. From germline, CDR1 is LNHNV and CDR2 YYDKDF (reference sequence).

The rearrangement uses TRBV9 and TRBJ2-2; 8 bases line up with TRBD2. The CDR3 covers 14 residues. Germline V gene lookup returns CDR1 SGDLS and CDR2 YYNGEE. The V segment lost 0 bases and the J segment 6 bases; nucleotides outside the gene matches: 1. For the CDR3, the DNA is TGTGCCAGCAGCGTAGTTAGCGGGGCCGGGGAGCTGTTTTTT. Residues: CASSVVSGAGELFF.

This CDR3 reads CASSNGGTSYEQYF. CDR3 DNA: TGCGCCAGCAGTAACGGCGGGACTTCCTACGAGCAGTACTTC. V gene TRBV10-1 combines with J gene TRBJ2-7; maybe TRBD2 (6 bases). Between the trimmed V and J ends, which lost 5 bases and 1 base, there was a span of 12 bases. CDR1 is WNHNN and CDR2 is SYGVQD in the germline V gene (reference sequence). This CDR3 comprises 14 residues.

DNA of the CDR3: TGCGCCAGCAGCTTGGATCACACAGGGGGGGTCTTCAATGAGCAGTTCTTC. It specifies CASSLDHTGGVFNEQFF. V and J are TRBV5-1 and TRBJ2-1; tentative D call: TRBD1 (8 bases). The length of the CDR3 is 17 residues. CDR1 SGHRS and CDR2 YFSETQ come from the germline V gene. V was clipped by 0 bases and J by 6 bases, with 19 bases between them.

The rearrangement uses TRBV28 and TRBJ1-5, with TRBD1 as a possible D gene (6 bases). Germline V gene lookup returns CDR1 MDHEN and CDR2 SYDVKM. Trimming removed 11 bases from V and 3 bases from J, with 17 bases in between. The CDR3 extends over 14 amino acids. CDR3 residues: CASLGTNYNQPQHF. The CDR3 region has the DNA TGTGCCTCTCTGGGGACAAACTACAATCAGCCCCAGCATTTT.

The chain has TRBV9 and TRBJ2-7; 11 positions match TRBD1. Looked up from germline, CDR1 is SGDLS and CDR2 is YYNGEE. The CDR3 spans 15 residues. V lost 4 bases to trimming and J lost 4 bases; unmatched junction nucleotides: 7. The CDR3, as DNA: TGTGCCAGCAGCCCAGCCGGGACAGGGGGGTACGAGCAGTACTTC. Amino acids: CASSPAGTGGYEQYF.

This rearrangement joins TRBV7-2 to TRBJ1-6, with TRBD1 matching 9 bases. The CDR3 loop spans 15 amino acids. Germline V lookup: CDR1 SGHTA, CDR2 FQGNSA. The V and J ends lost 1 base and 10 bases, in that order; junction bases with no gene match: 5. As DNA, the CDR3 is TGTGCCAGCAGCTTAGTGGGACAGGGACAATCACCCCTCCACTTT. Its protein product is CASSLVGQGQSPLHF.

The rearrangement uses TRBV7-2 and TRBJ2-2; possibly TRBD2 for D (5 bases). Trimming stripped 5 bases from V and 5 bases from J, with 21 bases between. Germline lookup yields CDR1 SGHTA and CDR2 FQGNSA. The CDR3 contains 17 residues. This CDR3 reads CASSTRTLAPRTGELFF. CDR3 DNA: TGTGCCAGCAGCACACGTACCCTAGCCCCGAGGACCGGGGAGCTGTTTTTT.

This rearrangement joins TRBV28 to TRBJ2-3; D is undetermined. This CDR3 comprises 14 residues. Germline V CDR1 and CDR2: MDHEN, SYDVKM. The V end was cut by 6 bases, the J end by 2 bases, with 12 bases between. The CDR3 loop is CASSLQIPTDTQYF. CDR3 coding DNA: TGTGCCAGCAGCCTCCAGATCCCCACAGATACGCAGTATTTT.

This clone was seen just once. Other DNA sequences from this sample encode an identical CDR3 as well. The CDR3 nucleotides are TGCGCCAGCAGAGCTGGCGGGGGCCTACAAGAGACCCAGTACTTC. This translates into CASRAGGGLQETQYF. The V call is TRBV5-1, the J call TRBJ2-5; tentatively, D is TRBD2 (7 bases). The CDR3 sequence is 15 residues long. CDR1 and CDR2 (germline): SGHRS, YFSETQ. V shed 5 bases and J shed 2 bases, with 16 bases lying between them.

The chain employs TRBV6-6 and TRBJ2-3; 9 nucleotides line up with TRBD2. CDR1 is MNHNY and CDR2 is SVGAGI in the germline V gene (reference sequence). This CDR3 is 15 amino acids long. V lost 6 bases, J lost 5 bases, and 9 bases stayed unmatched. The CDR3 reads CASSVSGGVRDTQYF. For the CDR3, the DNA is TGTGCCAGCAGCGTTAGCGGGGGTGTCAGAGATACGCAGTATTTT.

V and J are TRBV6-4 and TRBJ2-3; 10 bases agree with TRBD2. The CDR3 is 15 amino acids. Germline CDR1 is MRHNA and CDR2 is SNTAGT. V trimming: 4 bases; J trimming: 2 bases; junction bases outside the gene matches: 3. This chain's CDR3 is CASSAGTSDTDTQYF. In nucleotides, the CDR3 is TGTGCCAGCAGTGCCGGGACTAGCGACACAGATACGCAGTATTTT.

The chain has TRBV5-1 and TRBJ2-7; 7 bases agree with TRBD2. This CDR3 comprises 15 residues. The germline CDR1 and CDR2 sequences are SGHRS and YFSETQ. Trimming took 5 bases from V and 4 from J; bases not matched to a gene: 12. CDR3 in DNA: TGCGCCAGCAGGCCTGCCCTAGCGGACAATTACGAGCAGTACTTC. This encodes CASRPALADNYEQYF.

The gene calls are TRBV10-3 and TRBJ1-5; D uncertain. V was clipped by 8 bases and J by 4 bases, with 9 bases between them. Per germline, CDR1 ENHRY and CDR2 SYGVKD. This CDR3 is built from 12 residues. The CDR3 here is CAISLPNQPQHF. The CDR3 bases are TGTGCCATCTCCCTTCCGAATCAGCCCCAGCATTTT.

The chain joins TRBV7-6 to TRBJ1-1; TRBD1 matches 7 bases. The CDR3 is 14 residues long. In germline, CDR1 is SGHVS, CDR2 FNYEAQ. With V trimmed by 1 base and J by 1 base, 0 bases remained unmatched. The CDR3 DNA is TGTGCCAGCAGCTTAGGACAGGGGAACACTGAAGCTTTCTTT. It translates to CASSLGQGNTEAFF. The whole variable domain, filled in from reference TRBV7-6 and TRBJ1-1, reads GAGVSQSPRYKVTKRGQDVALRCDPISGHVSLYWYRQALGQGPEFLTYFNYEAQQDKSGLPNDRFSAERPEGSISTLTIQRTEQRDSAMYRCASSLGQGNTEAFFGQGTRLTVV.

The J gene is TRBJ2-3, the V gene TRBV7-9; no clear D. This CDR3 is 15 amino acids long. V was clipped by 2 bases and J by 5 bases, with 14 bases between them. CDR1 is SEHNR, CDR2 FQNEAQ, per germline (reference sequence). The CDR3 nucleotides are TGTGCCAGCAGCTTACTCCCCGGTGCTAAAGATACGCAGTATTTT. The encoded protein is CASSLLPGAKDTQYF.

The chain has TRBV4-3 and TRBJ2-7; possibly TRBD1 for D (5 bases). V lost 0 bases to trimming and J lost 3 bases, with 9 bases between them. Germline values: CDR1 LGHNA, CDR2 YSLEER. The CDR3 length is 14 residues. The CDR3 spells CASSQDRRDYEQYF. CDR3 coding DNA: TGCGCCAGCAGCCAAGATCGCAGGGACTACGAGCAGTACTTC.

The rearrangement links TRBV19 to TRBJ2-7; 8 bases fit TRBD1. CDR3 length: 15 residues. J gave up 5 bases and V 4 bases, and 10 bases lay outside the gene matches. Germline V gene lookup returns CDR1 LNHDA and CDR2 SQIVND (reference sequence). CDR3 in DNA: TGTGCCAGTAGTAGCCATGACAGGGGCAAAAACGAGCAGTACTTC. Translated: CASSSHDRGKNEQYF.

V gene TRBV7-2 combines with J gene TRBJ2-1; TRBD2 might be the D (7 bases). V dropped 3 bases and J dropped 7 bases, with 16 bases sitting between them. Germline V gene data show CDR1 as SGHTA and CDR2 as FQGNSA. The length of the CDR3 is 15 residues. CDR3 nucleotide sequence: TGTGCCAGCAGCTTTAAGTGGGGGGGCAGTAATGAGCAGTTCTTC. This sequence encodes CASSFKWGGSNEQFF.

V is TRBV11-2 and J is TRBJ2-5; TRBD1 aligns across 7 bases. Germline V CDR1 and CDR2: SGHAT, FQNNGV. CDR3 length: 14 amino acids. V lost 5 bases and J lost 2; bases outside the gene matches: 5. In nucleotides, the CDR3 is TGTGCCAGCAGCCCGGGACAGCCTCAAGAGACCCAGTACTTC. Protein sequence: CASSPGQPQETQYF.

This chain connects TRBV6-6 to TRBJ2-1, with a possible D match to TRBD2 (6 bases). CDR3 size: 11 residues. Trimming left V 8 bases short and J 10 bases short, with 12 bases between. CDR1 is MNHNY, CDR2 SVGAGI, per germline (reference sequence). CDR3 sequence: CASGGGLEQFF. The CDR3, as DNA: TGTGCCAGCGGCGGAGGGCTGGAGCAGTTCTTC.

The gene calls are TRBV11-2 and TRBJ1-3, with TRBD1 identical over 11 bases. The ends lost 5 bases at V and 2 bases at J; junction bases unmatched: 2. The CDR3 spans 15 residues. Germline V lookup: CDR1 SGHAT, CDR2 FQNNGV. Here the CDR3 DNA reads TGTGCCAGCAGCCTGGACAGGGGGCCTGGAAACACCATATATTTT. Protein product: CASSLDRGPGNTIYF.